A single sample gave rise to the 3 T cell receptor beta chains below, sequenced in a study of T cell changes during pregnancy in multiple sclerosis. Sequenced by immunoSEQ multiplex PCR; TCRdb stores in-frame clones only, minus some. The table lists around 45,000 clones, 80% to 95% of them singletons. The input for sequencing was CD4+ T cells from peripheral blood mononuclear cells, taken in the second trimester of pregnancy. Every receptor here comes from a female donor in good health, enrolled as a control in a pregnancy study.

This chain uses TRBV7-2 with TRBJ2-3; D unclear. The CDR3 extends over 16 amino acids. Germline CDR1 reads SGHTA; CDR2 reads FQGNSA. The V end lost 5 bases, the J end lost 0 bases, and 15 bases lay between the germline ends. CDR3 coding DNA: TGTGCCAGCAGCACCCGCGGTGGCGCGAGCACAGATACGCAGTATTTT. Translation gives CASSTRGGASTDTQYF.

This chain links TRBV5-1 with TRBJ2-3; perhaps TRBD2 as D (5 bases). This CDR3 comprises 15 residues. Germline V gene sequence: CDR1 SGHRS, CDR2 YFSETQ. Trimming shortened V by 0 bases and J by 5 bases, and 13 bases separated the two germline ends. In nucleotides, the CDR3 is TGCGCCAGCAGCTTGGCAGAGGGCCAGAGAGATACGCAGTATTTT. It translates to CASSLAEGQRDTQYF.

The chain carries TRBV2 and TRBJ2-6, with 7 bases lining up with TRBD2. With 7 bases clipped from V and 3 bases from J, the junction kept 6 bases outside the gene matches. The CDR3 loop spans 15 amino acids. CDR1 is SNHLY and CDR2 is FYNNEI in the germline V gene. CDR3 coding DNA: TGTGCCAGCAATGGGGGGGAAGGTGGGGCCAACGTCCTGACTTTC. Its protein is CASNGGEGGANVLTF.